Below, one T cell receptor beta chain is given with its context. The data are from a study of blood T cell repertoires in COVID-19. The overall study: Some COVID-19 samples were acute and others convalescent; all came from the United States, Italy and Spain. T cells, B-cell-depleted T cells, or PBMCs supplied cDNA or gDNA.

In the original analysis: Quantification of nucleated cells was approximated via reference gene primer amplification. TCRdb's copy holds only in-frame clones and misses some; the assay was immunoSEQ multiplex PCR. V, J and clone size reflect that table, while D and trimming were determined from the DNA. The profile shows 240,000 or so clones, around 81% of them singletons. The V and J ends lost 6 bases and 4 bases, in that order; junction bases with no gene match: 8. Germline values: CDR1 MNHEY, CDR2 SMNVEV (reference sequence). This CDR3 spans 15 amino acids. This receptor was identified in a man under 40 who had recovered from COVID-19. What was sequenced was peripheral blood. The chain couples TRBV27 to TRBJ1-2; TRBD1 aligns across 10 bases. The CDR3 nucleotides read TGTGCCAGCAGAACCTCGGGACAGGGGATCTATGGCTACACCTTC. The encoded protein is CASRTSGQGIYGYTF.